Below, one T cell receptor (beta chain) is given with its context. The antigen is unknown. The data were taken from a study of vaccination effects on CD4 cells after COVID-19. The study, taken as a whole, reports: By a late point after vaccination, infection- and vaccine-induced clones had shrunk markedly through clonal contraction.

Germline CDR1 and CDR2: KGHSH and LQKENI. Trimming removed 3 bases from V and 4 bases from J; junction bases left unmatched: 5. The CDR3 extends over 15 amino acids. Ahead of sequencing, the ViraFEST assay grew antigen-specific CD4+ T cells using viral peptide pools. The authors isolated CD4+ T cells after roughly eleven days of culture. Everyone in the study got two shots of either the BNT162b2 or mRNA-1273 vaccine. Nucleocapsid antibodies were negative in the vaccine recipients, who had never had SARS-CoV-2 infection. Generated by immunoSEQ multiplex PCR, the TCRdb table keeps only in-frame clones and is missing some. The sample contains tens of thousands of clones, around three quarters of which appear only once.

The rearrangement uses TRBV18 and TRBJ2-2; 7 bases are a match to TRBD1. The specimen comprised CD4+ T cells from PBMCs cultured with HCoV-OC43 spike peptides, sampled after COVID-19 vaccination. Subset defined: HCoV-OC43 spike overlapping peptide pool stimulation. The sequence derives from a human donor who received a COVID-19 vaccine. In DNA, the CDR3 is TGTGCCAGCTCACCTCGACAGGGTACCACCGGGGAGCTGTTTTTT. The encoded protein is CASSPRQGTTGELFF.